A single sample gave rise to the 18 T cell receptor beta chains below, sequenced in a study of T-cell memory formation after mild COVID-19. One entry per CDR3 protein results from TCRdb running MiXCR on the 5' RACE reads. The sample contains 580,000 or so distinct CDR3 sequences, around 15% of which appear only once. Sequenced input: PBMCs or a T cell subset sorted from them (not recorded which). These receptors were collected from an adult woman who had mild COVID-19 (a few samples of this study predate the infection). Cell type and time point are not known.

J is TRBJ1-1 and V is TRBV19, with 7 positions matching TRBD1. The length of the CDR3 is 16 residues. CDR1 and CDR2 (germline): LNHDA, SQIVND (reference sequence). After removal of 4 bases from V and 1 base from J, the junction contained 9 bases not matched to a gene. CDR3 in DNA: TGTGCCAGTAGTAGCGACAGGGCCCGGGCGAACACTGAAGCTTTCTTT. This gives the protein CASSSDRARANTEAFF.

The chain links TRBV7-9 to TRBJ2-3; 9 bases align to TRBD2. The CDR3 covers 18 residues. Per germline, CDR1 SEHNR and CDR2 FQNEAQ (reference sequence). Trimming cost V 7 bases and J 0 bases; bases outside gene matches: 14. CDR3 region: CASITPLLAGLSTDTQYF. As DNA, the CDR3 is TGTGCCAGCATCACACCGTTACTAGCGGGCCTTAGCACAGATACGCAGTATTTT.

This rearrangement joins TRBV20-1 to TRBJ2-1, with 13 positions matching TRBD2. CDR3 length equals 16 residues. Per germline, CDR1 DFQATT and CDR2 SNEGSKA (reference sequence). The V gene end was trimmed by 5 bases and the J gene end by 2 bases; junction bases not matched to a gene: 6. CDR3 sequence (DNA): TGCAGTGCTGGATCACTAGCGGGAGGGCCCTACAATGAGCAGTTCTTC. Its protein product is CSAGSLAGGPYNEQFF.

The J gene is TRBJ2-7, the V gene TRBV20-1, with no clear D. In germline, CDR1 is DFQATT, CDR2 SNEGSKA (reference sequence). The CDR3 loop spans 14 amino acids. The V and J ends lost 3 bases and 5 bases respectively, with 17 bases between them. The CDR3 region has the DNA TGCAGTGCTAGGGCGGAGTGGAGTCTCCACGAGCAGTACTTC. It codes for CSARAEWSLHEQYF.

The chain has TRBV2 and TRBJ1-1, with D unclear. CDR3 length equals 11 residues. Germline lookup yields CDR1 SNHLY and CDR2 FYNNEI. Trimming stripped 1 base from V and 5 bases from J, with 2 bases between. DNA of the CDR3: TGTGCCAGCAGTGAAGAGACTGAAGCTTTCTTT. This sequence encodes CASSEETEAFF.

The V gene is TRBV29-1, the J gene TRBJ2-1; 9 bases align to TRBD1. This CDR3 is built from 14 residues. Trimming cost V 3 bases and J 4 bases; bases outside gene matches: 4. Germline lookup yields CDR1 SQVTM and CDR2 ANQGSEA. The CDR3 DNA is TGCAGCGTTGATGGACAGGGGCCATACAATGAGCAGTTCTTC. As protein: CSVDGQGPYNEQFF.

Comments on this clonotype: One junction end disagrees with the germline gene, perhaps due to a read error. The genes are TRBV7-8 and TRBJ2-7, with D hard to call. The germline gives CDR1 SGHVS, CDR2 FQNEAQ. This CDR3 contains 12 residues. The CDR3 DNA is TGTGCCAGCAGCTTCTACTCCCACGAGCAGTACTTC. This codes for CASSFYSHEQYF.

The chain uses TRBV18 and TRBJ2-7, with a weak D call TRBD1 (6 bases). The V and J ends lost 3 bases and 4 bases respectively, with 13 bases between them. Germline values: CDR1 KGHSH, CDR2 LQKENI. The CDR3 extends over 14 amino acids. For the CDR3, the DNA is TGTGCCAGCTCACCCCCACAGGGCAAATACGAGCAGTACTTC. This codes for CASSPPQGKYEQYF.

The chain uses TRBV12-3 or TRBV12-4 and TRBJ2-7; a weak D match, TRBD1 (5 bases). V was pared by 3 bases and J by 4 bases, with 16 bases between. This CDR3 is 15 amino acids long. As DNA, the CDR3 is TGTGCCAGCAGTTTGGGCAGGGCTACGAGTTACGAGCAGTACTTC. Translating it yields CASSLGRATSYEQYF.

This clonotype was seen only a few times. The chain joins TRBV7-8 to TRBJ1-2; the D gene is possibly TRBD1 (5 bases). Per germline, CDR1 SGHVS and CDR2 FQNEAQ. This CDR3 contains 15 residues. V dropped 3 bases and J dropped 5 bases, with 16 bases sitting between them. CDR3 region: CASSFGGVNLYGYTF. CDR3 sequence (DNA): TGTGCCAGCAGCTTCGGGGGGGTCAATCTTTATGGCTACACCTTC.

This sequence joins TRBV5-8 and TRBJ1-5, with 9 bases identical to TRBD1. The CDR3 extends over 13 amino acids. Trimming at V came to 4 bases and at J to 9 bases, leaving 5 bases not matched to a gene. Germline V gene lookup returns CDR1 SGHTS and CDR2 YDEGEE. The DNA of the CDR3 is TGTGCCAGCAGCCGTACAGGGGGCTGGCCCCAGCATTTT. Translating gives CASSRTGGWPQHF.

The chain combines TRBV6-5 with TRBJ2-3; D is uncertain. Trimming removed 4 bases from V and 6 bases from J, with 11 bases in between. The CDR3 contains 13 residues. CDR1 and CDR2 (germline): MNHEY, SVGAGI. CDR3 in DNA: TGTGCCAGCAGTTTTTACGCCGACGATACGCAGTATTTT. This encodes CASSFYADDTQYF.

The rearrangement links TRBV12-3 or TRBV12-4 to TRBJ1-5, with 7 positions matching TRBD1. This CDR3 contains 13 residues. V lost 7 bases to trimming and J lost 3 bases; unmatched junction nucleotides: 3. CDR3 bases: TGTGCCAGCACAGGGGGGAACAATCAGCCCCAGCATTTT. It yields the protein CASTGGNNQPQHF.

This clonotype has just one count. The rearrangement uses TRBV24-1 and TRBJ2-6; D unclear. Looked up from germline, CDR1 is KGHDR and CDR2 is SFDVKD. There are 16 residues in the CDR3. The V and J ends lost 3 bases and 1 base respectively, with 9 bases between them. CDR3 residues: CATSDTTRSGANVLTF. The CDR3 nucleotides are TGTGCCACCAGTGATACCACACGGTCTGGGGCCAACGTCCTGACTTTC.

This chain connects TRBV4-2 to TRBJ2-5; D is undetermined. Germline CDR1 LGHNA, CDR2 YNFKEQ. This CDR3 spans 14 amino acids. V was clipped by 0 bases and J by 8 bases, with 13 bases between them. For the CDR3, the DNA is TGTGCCAGCAGCCAAGATGGAAGAGAGGATACCCAGTACTTC. The encoded protein is CASSQDGREDTQYF.

This rearrangement joins TRBV5-1 to TRBJ2-5; perhaps TRBD1 as D (5 bases). Germline V gene data show CDR1 as SGHRS and CDR2 as YFSETQ. Deletions cut 1 base from V and 2 bases from J, with 9 bases between. The CDR3 covers 14 residues. The DNA for the CDR3 is TGCGCCAGCAGCTTGTCGACAGAACAAGAGACCCAGTACTTC. Translation: CASSLSTEQETQYF.

The rearrangement links TRBV20-1 to TRBJ1-1; D gene uncertain. This CDR3 has 13 residues. Germline loops: CDR1 DFQATT, CDR2 SNEGSKA (reference sequence). V was pared by 3 bases and J by 2 bases, with 10 bases between. Here the CDR3 reads CSASRGSNTEAFF. Written as DNA, the CDR3 is TGCAGTGCTAGCCGAGGTTCAAACACTGAAGCTTTCTTT.

This sequence joins TRBV12-3 or TRBV12-4 and TRBJ1-2; D remains ambiguous. This CDR3 spans 13 amino acids. V was pared by 3 bases and J by 4 bases, with 9 bases between. The CDR3 region has the DNA TGTGCCAGCAGTTTGGTAGAGACCTATGGCTACACCTTC. Protein sequence: CASSLVETYGYTF.